The entry below gives a single TCR beta chain sequence along with its context. Its matching antigen is unknown. This CDR3 is also generated by other DNA sequences in the sample. The V gene's germline CDR1 is MNHNS and CDR2 SASEGT. V lost 4 bases and J 2 bases, leaving 15 bases between the germline ends. CDR3 length: 15 residues. The record originates from a study of cytomegalovirus exposure and HLA in healthy donors. Regarding the study as a whole: Later, an analysis found that common viral pathogens appeared to be linked with several of the most significant clusters.

The PCR ran on 60 Vbeta and 13 Jbeta primers. Clones were read by immunoSEQ multiplex PCR, and TCRdb kept only the in-frame ones, dropping some. The repertoire holds about 120,000 clones, with 81% as singletons. The rearrangement joins TRBV6-1 to TRBJ2-7, with a tentative D call TRBD1 (6 bases). This sequence was found in a woman aged 30 to 39 in good health and CMV-seronegative. Sequencing was carried out using PBMCs. The CDR3 protein is CASSAVQGPPYEQYF. The CDR3, as DNA: TGTGCCAGCAGTGCAGTCCAGGGGCCTCCCTACGAGCAGTACTTC.